This T cell receptor (beta chain) comes out of a study of cytomegalovirus exposure and HLA in healthy donors. The wider study: An early release of data contained around 80 million unique TCRs, which came from HLA-typed donors.

Overall study results and limits: Rare TCR sequences dominated, though some public TCRs recurred in many donors. The sole available immune exposure information was CMV serostatus. Versus the roughly 690-donor mean, an Asian-associated ancestry cluster reportedly showed fewer N-insertions in a later analysis.

Points on this clone: The antigen is not known.

With 60 Vbeta and 13 Jbeta primers, the PCR was carried out. The method was immunoSEQ multiplex PCR; TCRdb's version includes in-frame clones alone and lacks a portion of them. Counted here are about 100,000 clones, around 76% occurring once; the ten biggest clones make up less than 3.5%. The clonotype comes from a man younger than 40 in good health and CMV-seropositive. The sample consisted of PBMCs.

The CDR3 coding sequence is TGTGCCAGCAGTGAAAGGGGGAACACTGAAGCTTTCTTT. Its protein product is CASSERGNTEAFF. V usage is TRBV6-1 and J usage is TRBJ1-1, with D possibly being TRBD1 (5 bases). The V gene's germline CDR1 is MNHNS and CDR2 SASEGT. Trimming pared 2 bases from V and 1 base from J, leaving 5 bases between. There are 13 residues in the CDR3.